This TCR beta chain was retrieved from a study of shared clonotypes between healthy human individuals. This clone has only one observation. The antigen is not known. Study-wide points: Around 5% of naive CD4 clonotypes were common to a handful of donors.

The V and J ends lost 4 bases and 7 bases respectively, with 14 bases between them. Germline CDR1 and CDR2: MNHEY and SVGAGI. The CDR3 contains 14 residues. Repertoires were generated with immunoSEQ multiplex PCR, while TCRdb's copy carries only in-frame clones and drops some. Of over a million clones listed, 75% to 85% were seen once; the top ten hold 0.5% to 0.65%. The donors, healthy adults who were HIV-negative, had experienced no recent acute infections or vaccinations. The chain links TRBV6-5 to TRBJ1-5; a possible D gene is TRBD1 (5 bases). Sequenced: memory CD4+ T cells from PBMCs. Subset meaning: CD45RA-negative fraction. The receptor was derived from a man younger than 30 in good health. Some clones in this sample may be carry-over from other donors' samples. This chain's CDR3 is CASSLAGRGQPQHF. The CDR3 region has the DNA TGTGCCAGCAGTTTGGCGGGGCGCGGGCAGCCCCAGCATTTT.